The rows below give T cell receptor beta chains drawn from one sample of a study of T-cell reconstitution after alpha-beta-depleted transplantation in children. TCRdb re-called the PCR reads with MiXCR, one entry per CDR3 protein. The table has 220,000 or so distinct CDR3 sequences, less than 9% seen once. The sequencing used PBMCs, mostly from graft donor cells, collected 180 days after TCRalphabeta/CD19-depleted stem cell transplant. The receptors stem from a male patient under 18 who had a stem cell transplant for acute lymphoblastic leukemia, so the T cells may come from the graft donor. The CDR3 runs from the conserved cysteine through the conserved F or W. The order of the fields is V gene, D gene, clone size, J gene, CDR3 DNA, CDR3 protein. D genes are given only for firm matches. The size field is filled for only some rows; it gives once, few, many or a size class.

TRBV6-2/TRBV6-3	-	many	TRBJ1-6	TGTGCCAGCAGGAACCAATATAGCTCCTATAATTCACCCCTCCACTTT	CASRNQYSSYNSPLHF
TRBV5-6	TRBD2	few	TRBJ2-1	TGTGCCAGCAGCCTAACCCTCAGCGGGGGGTTCTACAATGAGCAGTTCTTC	CASSLTLSGGFYNEQFF
TRBV4-3	TRBD1	many	TRBJ2-5	TGCGCCAGCAGCCATTGGGGGACAGGGGAAGAGACCCAGTACTTC	CASSHWGTGEETQYF
TRBV6-5	-	many	TRBJ1-6	TGTGCCAGCAGTTACTCGCCAGGGGCTATTAATTCACCCCTCCACTTT	CASSYSPGAINSPLHF
TRBV29-1	TRBD1	many	TRBJ2-4	TGCAGCGTTGAAGAGTCAGGGGGCAGGGATCAGTACTTC	CSVEESGGRDQYF
TRBV7-6	TRBD2	-	TRBJ2-7	TGTGCCAGCAGCCTCGCCGGGATAGCGGGACTTTACGAGCAGTACTTC	CASSLAGIAGLYEQYF
TRBV20-1	TRBD2	many	TRBJ2-1	TGCAGTGCTAGAGATCAGGGCGGGAGGGGCTACAATGAGCAGTTCTTC	CSARDQGGRGYNEQFF
TRBV10-3	-	many	TRBJ2-5	TGTGCCATCAGGGATAAGGAGACCCAGTACTTC	CAIRDKETQYF
TRBV12-3/TRBV12-4	TRBD1	many	TRBJ1-1	TGTGCCAGCAGGGCGGGACAGGGATACACTGAAGCTTTCTTT	CASRAGQGYTEAFF
TRBV4-2	-	many	TRBJ2-4	TGTGCCAGCAGCCAAGATTACCGGGTTTTAGCCAAAAACATTCAGTACTTC	CASSQDYRVLAKNIQYF
TRBV9	TRBD2	many	TRBJ2-1	TGTGCCAGCAGCGTAGGAAGTAGCGGGGGGCCCGGGCAGTTCTTC	CASSVGSSGGPGQFF
TRBV10-3	TRBD1	many	TRBJ1-4	TGTGCCATCAGCCGGGACAGTGAAAAACTGTTTTTT	CAISRDSEKLFF
TRBV7-2	-	many	TRBJ1-1	TGTGCCAGCAGCTTAGCGACGAGGGCCCGAGGGGCTTTCTTT	CASSLATRARGAFF
TRBV28	-	many	TRBJ2-7	TGTGCCAGCAGTTTAGATAGCGACGAGCAGTACTTC	CASSLDSDEQYF
TRBV20-1	TRBD2	many	TRBJ2-5	TGCAGTGCTAAGAGTCGGGGGGACTGGCGGGAGACCCAGTACTTC	CSAKSRGDWRETQYF
TRBV9	-	many	TRBJ2-1	TGTGCCAGCAGCGATAGCCGTCACTCCTACAATGAGCAGTTCTTC	CASSDSRHSYNEQFF
TRBV12-3/TRBV12-4	-	many	TRBJ2-1	TGTGCCAGTGGGGGGCTCTCCTACAATGAGCAGTTCTTC	CASGGLSYNEQFF
TRBV21-1	-	many	TRBJ1-5	TGTGCCAGCAGCAAAATACGCAGGGGAAGCAATCAGCCCCAGCATTTT	CASSKIRRGSNQPQHF
TRBV9	TRBD2	many	TRBJ2-1	TGTGCCAGCAGCGGATCCGGGACTAGCAGGAATGAGCAGTTCTTC	CASSGSGTSRNEQFF
TRBV7-6	TRBD2	many	TRBJ2-7	TGTGCCAGCAGCTTAAGCGGGGGGGCGTACGAGCAGTACTTC	CASSLSGGAYEQYF
TRBV3-1	-	many	TRBJ2-5	TGTGCCAGCAGCCAAGATCTCGTGTCGAAGACCCAGTACTTC	CASSQDLVSKTQYF
TRBV20-1	-	many	TRBJ2-1	TGCAGTGCCCGACTACCACGATACTCCTACAATGAGCAGTTCTTC	CSARLPRYSYNEQFF
TRBV27	-	many	TRBJ1-4	TGTGCCAGCAGTTTATTGACGTCAGGGAGGGAAAAACTGTTTTTT	CASSLLTSGREKLFF
TRBV25-1	-	many	TRBJ2-7	TGTGCCAGCAGTGAACTCCTAGCCTACGAGCAGTACTTC	CASSELLAYEQYF
TRBV12-3/TRBV12-4	-	many	TRBJ1-2	TGTGCCAGCAGTCTTATGCCCATGAGTGGCTACACCTTC	CASSLMPMSGYTF
TRBV29-1	-	many	TRBJ2-6	TGCAGCGTAAGGGGATCTGGGGCCAACGTCCTGACTTTC	CSVRGSGANVLTF
TRBV7-3	-	many	TRBJ1-1	TGTGCCAGCAGCTTATTCAGGGTTCGTGGCACTGAAGCTTTCTTT	CASSLFRVRGTEAFF
TRBV3-1	-	many	TRBJ1-4	TGTGCCAGCAGCCGGGCGGGAGCAACTAATGAAAAACTGTTTTTT	CASSRAGATNEKLFF
TRBV7-6	TRBD2	many	TRBJ2-3	TGTGCCAGCAGCCTGCAAGCGGACGGGAGGGCGACAGATACGCAGTATTTT	CASSLQADGRATDTQYF
TRBV15	TRBD1	many	TRBJ2-7	TGTGCCACCAGCAGGGGACAGGTTTCGAGGAACGAGCAGTACTTC	CATSRGQVSRNEQYF
TRBV2	-	many	TRBJ1-1	TGTGCCAGCGGAGAAGCTTTCTTT	CASGEAFF
TRBV7-9	-	many	TRBJ1-5	TGTGCCAGCAGCGCTCAGCTCCCGGGGTCCAATCAGCCCCAGCATTTT	CASSAQLPGSNQPQHF
TRBV6-5	TRBD1	many	TRBJ2-5	TGTGCCAGCAGCGCGGACAGGGGCGGAGAGACCCAGTACTTC	CASSADRGGETQYF
TRBV2	TRBD2	many	TRBJ2-7	TGTGCCAGCAGTGATATGGCGGGAGTTCTCGAGCAGTACTTC	CASSDMAGVLEQYF
TRBV12-3/TRBV12-4	-	many	TRBJ1-3	TGTGCCAGCAGCCTTCCCCGGGTAGAGTCTGGAAACACCATATATTTT	CASSLPRVESGNTIYF
TRBV20-1	-	many	TRBJ2-5	TGCAGTGCGCTTCATTGGGGGGCCACGGGGACCCAGTACTTC	CSALHWGATGTQYF